This T cell receptor (beta chain) came from a study of siplizumab effects on memory and regulatory T cells. CDR1 SGHTA and CDR2 FQGTGA come from the germline V gene. The CDR3 sequence is 15 residues long. V lost 0 bases to trimming and J lost 4 bases, with 10 bases between them. Roughly 10^5 TCR templates underwent assay in every sample. Measured with immunoSEQ multiplex PCR; TCRdb has only the in-frame clones, and not every one. The sample has about 100,000 clones; roughly 94% are singletons. Material: non-Treg CD4+ T cells sorted from blood. V gene TRBV7-3 combines with J gene TRBJ1-5, with TRBD1 as a possible D gene (5 bases). This clonotype originated in a human donor in good health. Written as DNA, the CDR3 is TGTGCCAGCAGCTTAACTTCCCAGGGAAATCAGCCCCAGCATTTT. This gives the protein CASSLTSQGNQPQHF.